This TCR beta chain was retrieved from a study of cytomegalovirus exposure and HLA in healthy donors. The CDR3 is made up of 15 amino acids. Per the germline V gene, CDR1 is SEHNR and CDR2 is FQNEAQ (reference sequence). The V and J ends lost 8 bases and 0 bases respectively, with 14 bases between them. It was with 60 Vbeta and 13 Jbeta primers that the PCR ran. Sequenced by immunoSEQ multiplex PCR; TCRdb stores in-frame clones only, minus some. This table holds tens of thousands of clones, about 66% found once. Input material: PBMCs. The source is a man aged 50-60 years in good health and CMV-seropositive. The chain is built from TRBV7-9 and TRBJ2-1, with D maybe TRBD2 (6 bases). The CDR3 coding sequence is TGTGCCAGCGTCGGGGGACCAGGCTCCTACAATGAGCAGTTCTTC. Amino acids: CASVGGPGSYNEQFF.